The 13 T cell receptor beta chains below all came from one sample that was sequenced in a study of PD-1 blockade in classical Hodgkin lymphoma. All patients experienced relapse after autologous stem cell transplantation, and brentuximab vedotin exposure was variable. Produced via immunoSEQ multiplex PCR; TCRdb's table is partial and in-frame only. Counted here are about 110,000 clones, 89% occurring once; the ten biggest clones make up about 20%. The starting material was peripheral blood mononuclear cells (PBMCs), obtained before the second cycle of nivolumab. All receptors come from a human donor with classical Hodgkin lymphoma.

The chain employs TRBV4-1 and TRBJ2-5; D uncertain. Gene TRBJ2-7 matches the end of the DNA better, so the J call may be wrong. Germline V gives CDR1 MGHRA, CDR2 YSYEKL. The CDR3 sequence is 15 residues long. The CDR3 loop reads CASSQDYLLTYEQYF. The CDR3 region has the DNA TGCGCCAGCAGCCAAGATTACCTTCTCACCTACGAGCAGTACTTC.

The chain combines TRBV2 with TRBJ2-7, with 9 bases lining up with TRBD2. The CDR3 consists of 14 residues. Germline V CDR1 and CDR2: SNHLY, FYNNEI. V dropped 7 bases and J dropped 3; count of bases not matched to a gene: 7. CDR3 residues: CASIKLTSGYEQYF. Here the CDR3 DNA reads TGTGCCAGCATTAAACTGACTAGCGGCTACGAGCAGTACTTC.

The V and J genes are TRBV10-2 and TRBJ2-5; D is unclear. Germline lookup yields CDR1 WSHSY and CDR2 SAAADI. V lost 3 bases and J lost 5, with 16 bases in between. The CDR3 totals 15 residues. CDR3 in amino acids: CASSDSGWPTETQYF. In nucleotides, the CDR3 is TGCGCCAGCAGTGACTCAGGCTGGCCAACGGAGACCCAGTACTTC.

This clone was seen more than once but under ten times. CDR3 in amino acids: CASRSPSGSEQYF. Here the CDR3 DNA reads TGTGCCAGCAGATCTCCTAGCGGGAGTGAGCAGTACTTC. V is TRBV6-5 and J is TRBJ2-7; TRBD2 matches 10 bases. Germline V CDR1 and CDR2: MNHEY, SVGAGI. V gave up 6 bases and J gave up 7 bases; unmatched junction bases: 6. The CDR3 sequence is 13 residues long.

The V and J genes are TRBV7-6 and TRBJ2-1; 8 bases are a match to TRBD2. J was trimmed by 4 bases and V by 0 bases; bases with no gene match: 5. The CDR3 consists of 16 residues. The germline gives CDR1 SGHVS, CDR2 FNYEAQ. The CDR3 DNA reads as TGTGCCAGCAGCTTAGCGCACGGGACTAGATACAATGAGCAGTTCTTC. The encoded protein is CASSLAHGTRYNEQFF.

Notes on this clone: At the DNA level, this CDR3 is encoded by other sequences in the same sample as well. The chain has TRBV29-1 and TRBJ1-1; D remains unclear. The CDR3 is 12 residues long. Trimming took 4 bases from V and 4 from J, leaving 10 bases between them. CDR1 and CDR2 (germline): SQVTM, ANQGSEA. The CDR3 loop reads CSVVKSGTEAFF. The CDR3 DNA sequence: TGCAGCGTTGTTAAGAGCGGCACTGAAGCTTTCTTT.

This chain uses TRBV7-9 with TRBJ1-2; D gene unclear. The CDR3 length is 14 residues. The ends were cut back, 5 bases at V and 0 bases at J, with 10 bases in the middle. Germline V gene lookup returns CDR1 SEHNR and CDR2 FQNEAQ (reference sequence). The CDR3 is CASSPVGANYGYTF. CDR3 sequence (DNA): TGTGCCAGCAGCCCTGTCGGGGCTAACTATGGCTACACCTTC.

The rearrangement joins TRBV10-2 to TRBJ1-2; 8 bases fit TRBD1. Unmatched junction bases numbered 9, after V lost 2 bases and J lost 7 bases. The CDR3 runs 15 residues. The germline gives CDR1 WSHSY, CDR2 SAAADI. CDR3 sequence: CASSEKGQALSGYTF. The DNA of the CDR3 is TGCGCCAGCAGTGAGAAGGGACAGGCGCTCTCTGGCTACACCTTC.

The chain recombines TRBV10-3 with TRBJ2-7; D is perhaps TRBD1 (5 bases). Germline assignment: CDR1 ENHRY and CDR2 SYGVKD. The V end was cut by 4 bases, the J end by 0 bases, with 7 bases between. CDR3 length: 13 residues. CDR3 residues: CAISVDISYEQYF. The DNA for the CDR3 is TGTGCCATCAGTGTGGACATCTCCTACGAGCAGTACTTC.

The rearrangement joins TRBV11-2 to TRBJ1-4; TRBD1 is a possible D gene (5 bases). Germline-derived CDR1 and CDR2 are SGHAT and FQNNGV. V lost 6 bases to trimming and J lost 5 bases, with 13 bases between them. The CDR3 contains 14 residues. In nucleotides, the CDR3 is TGTGCCAGCAGTCCCGCCGGGGGAAATGAAAAACTGTTTTTT. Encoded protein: CASSPAGGNEKLFF.

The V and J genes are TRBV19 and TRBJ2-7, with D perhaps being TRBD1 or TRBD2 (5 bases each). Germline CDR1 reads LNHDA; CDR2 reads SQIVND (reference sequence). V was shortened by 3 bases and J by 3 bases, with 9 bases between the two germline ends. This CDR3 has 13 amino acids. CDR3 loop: CASSIRDDYEQYF. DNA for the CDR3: TGTGCCAGTAGTATTCGGGACGACTACGAGCAGTACTTC. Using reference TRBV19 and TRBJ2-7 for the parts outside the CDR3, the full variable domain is DGGITQSPKYLFRKEGQNVTLSCEQNLNHDAMYWYRQDPGQGLRLIYYSQIVNDFQKGDIAEGYSVSREKKESFPLTVTSAQKNPTAFYLCASSIRDDYEQYFGPGTRLTVT.

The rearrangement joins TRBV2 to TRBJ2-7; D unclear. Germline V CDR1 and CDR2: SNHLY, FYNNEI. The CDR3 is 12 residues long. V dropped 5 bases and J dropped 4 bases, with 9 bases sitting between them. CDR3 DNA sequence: TGTGCCAGCAGTACCACTAAATACGAGCAGTACTTC. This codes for CASSTTKYEQYF.

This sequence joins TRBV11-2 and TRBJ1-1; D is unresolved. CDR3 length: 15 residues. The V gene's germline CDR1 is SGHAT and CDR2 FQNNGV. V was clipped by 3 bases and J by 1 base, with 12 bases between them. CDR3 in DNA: TGTGCCAGCAGCTTGACACGGGGAGCGAACACTGAAGCTTTCTTT. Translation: CASSLTRGANTEAFF.